These T cell receptor beta chains were read from a single sample in a study of shared clonotypes between healthy human individuals. Repertoires were generated with immunoSEQ multiplex PCR, while TCRdb's copy carries only in-frame clones and drops some. The sample holds 400,000 to 600,000 clones, 75% to 80% seen once. Sequencing used PBMCs. These TCRs come from a woman in her 40s in good health. Some clones in this sample may be carry-over from other donors' samples. Each CDR3 is given with its conserved first and last residue. Each record gives: D gene, CDR3 length, V gene, J gene, clone size, CDR3 protein, CDR3 DNA. D genes are given only for firm matches. Clone size appears in some rows only: once, few, many, or a class for an expanded clone.

d_call: .; cdr3_length: 14; v_call: TRBV5-5; j_call: TRBJ2-5; clone_size: once; cdr3_aa: CASSLLTGLGTQYF; cdr3_nt: TGTGCCAGCAGCTTGCTCACGGGACTGGGGACCCAGTACTTC
d_call: .; cdr3_length: 15; v_call: TRBV2; j_call: TRBJ2-1; clone_size: .; cdr3_aa: CASRVPRGGYNEQFF; cdr3_nt: TGTGCCAGCAGAGTTCCGAGGGGGGGCTACAATGAGCAGTTCTTC
d_call: TRBD2; cdr3_length: 16; v_call: TRBV7-3; j_call: TRBJ2-3; clone_size: .; cdr3_aa: CASSSNRGGRTDTQYF; cdr3_nt: TGTGCCAGCAGCTCAAATCGTGGCGGGAGAACAGATACGCAGTATTTT
d_call: .; cdr3_length: 17; v_call: TRBV5-1; j_call: TRBJ2-6; clone_size: .; cdr3_aa: CASSLTEGSWGANVLTF; cdr3_nt: TGCGCCAGCAGCTTAACAGAGGGCTCCTGGGGGGCCAACGTCCTGACTTTC
d_call: TRBD1; cdr3_length: 15; v_call: TRBV7-2; j_call: TRBJ2-7; clone_size: .; cdr3_aa: CASSFRTGATYEQYF; cdr3_nt: TGTGCCAGCAGCTTCAGGACAGGGGCTACCTACGAGCAGTACTTC
d_call: TRBD2; cdr3_length: 14; v_call: TRBV5-4; j_call: TRBJ2-1; clone_size: .; cdr3_aa: CASSWASGRNEQFF; cdr3_nt: TGTGCCAGCAGCTGGGCTAGCGGGAGAAATGAGCAGTTCTTC
d_call: TRBD1; cdr3_length: 16; v_call: TRBV7-9; j_call: TRBJ2-1; clone_size: .; cdr3_aa: CASSPWDRSSYNEQFF; cdr3_nt: TGTGCCAGCAGCCCATGGGACAGGAGCTCCTACAATGAGCAGTTCTTC
d_call: TRBD1; cdr3_length: 17; v_call: TRBV27; j_call: TRBJ2-3; clone_size: few; cdr3_aa: CASSAPRQGAYTDTQYF; cdr3_nt: TGTGCCAGCAGTGCCCCCCGACAGGGCGCGTACACAGATACGCAGTATTTT
d_call: .; cdr3_length: 15; v_call: TRBV27; j_call: TRBJ2-2; clone_size: .; cdr3_aa: CASRFLGPNTGELFF; cdr3_nt: TGTGCCAGCAGATTTCTCGGTCCTAACACCGGGGAGCTGTTTTTT
d_call: TRBD1; cdr3_length: 14; v_call: TRBV11-2; j_call: TRBJ2-7; clone_size: .; cdr3_aa: CASSAGTGLYEQYF; cdr3_nt: TGTGCCAGCAGCGCAGGGACAGGGCTATACGAGCAGTACTTC
d_call: .; cdr3_length: 16; v_call: TRBV7-2; j_call: TRBJ2-2; clone_size: .; cdr3_aa: CASSLFGGQATGELFF; cdr3_nt: TGTGCCAGCAGCTTATTCGGGGGGCAGGCCACCGGGGAGCTGTTTTTT
d_call: TRBD2; cdr3_length: 16; v_call: TRBV2; j_call: TRBJ2-3; clone_size: once; cdr3_aa: CASRPRLAGGPDTQYF; cdr3_nt: TGTGCCAGCAGGCCCAGACTAGCGGGAGGGCCCGATACGCAGTATTTT
d_call: TRBD1; cdr3_length: 12; v_call: TRBV6-8; j_call: TRBJ2-1; clone_size: .; cdr3_aa: CATRTGNIRQFF; cdr3_nt: TGTGCCACCCGGACAGGGAATATTAGGCAGTTCTTC
d_call: TRBD2; cdr3_length: 12; v_call: TRBV7-6; j_call: TRBJ2-5; clone_size: .; cdr3_aa: CASSYHTGTIYF; cdr3_nt: TGTGCCAGCAGCTATCATACCGGGACTATCTACTTC
d_call: .; cdr3_length: 12; v_call: TRBV30; j_call: TRBJ1-2; clone_size: .; cdr3_aa: CAWTLLGVGYTF; cdr3_nt: TGTGCCTGGACCCTGCTGGGTGTCGGCTACACCTTC
d_call: TRBD1; cdr3_length: 16; v_call: TRBV10-3; j_call: TRBJ1-2; clone_size: .; cdr3_aa: CAISQQGQLPAYGYTF; cdr3_nt: TGTGCCATCAGTCAACAGGGACAGCTACCAGCCTATGGCTACACCTTC
d_call: .; cdr3_length: 17; v_call: TRBV30; j_call: TRBJ2-7; clone_size: .; cdr3_aa: CAWSPRYGTQDSYEQYF; cdr3_nt: TGTGCCTGGAGTCCCCGCTATGGGACGCAGGACTCCTACGAGCAGTACTTC
d_call: .; cdr3_length: 13; v_call: TRBV5-1; j_call: TRBJ2-7; clone_size: .; cdr3_aa: CASSWQPAYEQYF; cdr3_nt: TGCGCCAGCAGCTGGCAGCCCGCCTACGAGCAGTACTTC
d_call: .; cdr3_length: 15; v_call: TRBV5-4; j_call: TRBJ2-3; clone_size: .; cdr3_aa: CASSGDIPSTDTQYF; cdr3_nt: TGTGCCAGCAGCGGGGACATTCCTAGCACAGATACGCAGTATTTT
d_call: .; cdr3_length: 17; v_call: TRBV12-5; j_call: TRBJ1-5; clone_size: .; cdr3_aa: CASGLPDVSGSNQPQHF; cdr3_nt: TGTGCTAGTGGTTTGCCCGATGTTAGCGGAAGCAATCAGCCCCAGCATTTT
d_call: .; cdr3_length: 15; v_call: TRBV4-2; j_call: TRBJ2-1; clone_size: .; cdr3_aa: CASSRGTVGDNEQFF; cdr3_nt: TGTGCCAGCAGCCGGGGGACCGTCGGGGACAATGAGCAGTTCTTC
d_call: .; cdr3_length: 14; v_call: TRBV19; j_call: TRBJ2-3; clone_size: .; cdr3_aa: CASGTPGLTDTQYF; cdr3_nt: TGTGCCAGTGGGACACCGGGTCTGACAGATACGCAGTATTTT
d_call: TRBD2; cdr3_length: 15; v_call: TRBV13; j_call: TRBJ2-1; clone_size: .; cdr3_aa: CASSSLAGDINEQFF; cdr3_nt: TGTGCCAGCAGCTCCCTAGCGGGAGATATCAATGAGCAGTTCTTC
d_call: .; cdr3_length: 13; v_call: TRBV6-1; j_call: TRBJ1-2; clone_size: once; cdr3_aa: CASSENRERGYTF; cdr3_nt: TGTGCCAGCAGTGAAAACAGGGAACGGGGCTACACCTTC
d_call: TRBD1; cdr3_length: 15; v_call: TRBV6-6; j_call: TRBJ1-5; clone_size: .; cdr3_aa: CASSYLDRGHQPQHF; cdr3_nt: TGTGCCAGCAGTTACCTAGACAGGGGACATCAGCCCCAGCATTTT
d_call: .; cdr3_length: 14; v_call: TRBV5-1; j_call: TRBJ2-7; clone_size: .; cdr3_aa: CATQLETGNYEQYF; cdr3_nt: TGCGCCACCCAATTGGAGACAGGTAACTACGAGCAGTACTTC
d_call: .; cdr3_length: 13; v_call: TRBV7-6; j_call: TRBJ1-1; clone_size: .; cdr3_aa: CASSNQMNTEAFF; cdr3_nt: TGTGCCAGCAGCAACCAGATGAACACTGAAGCTTTCTTT
d_call: TRBD1; cdr3_length: 13; v_call: TRBV29-1; j_call: TRBJ2-3; clone_size: .; cdr3_aa: CSGEQGAEDTQYF; cdr3_nt: TGCAGCGGTGAACAGGGGGCTGAGGATACGCAGTATTTT
d_call: .; cdr3_length: 15; v_call: TRBV28; j_call: TRBJ2-7; clone_size: .; cdr3_aa: CASSPRLTGLYEQYF; cdr3_nt: TGTGCCAGCAGCCCAAGGTTAACAGGGCTCTACGAGCAGTACTTC
d_call: TRBD2; cdr3_length: 16; v_call: TRBV19; j_call: TRBJ2-3; clone_size: .; cdr3_aa: CASSIRTSGSVDTQYF; cdr3_nt: TGTGCCAGTAGTATCCGGACTAGCGGGAGTGTAGATACGCAGTATTTT
d_call: .; cdr3_length: 13; v_call: TRBV7-2; j_call: TRBJ2-5; clone_size: .; cdr3_aa: CASSLALAETQYF; cdr3_nt: TGTGCCAGCAGCTTAGCGCTGGCGGAAACCCAGTACTTC
d_call: TRBD1; cdr3_length: 15; v_call: TRBV11-2; j_call: TRBJ2-7; clone_size: .; cdr3_aa: CASSAQTGVTREQYF; cdr3_nt: TGTGCCAGCAGCGCACAGACAGGGGTAACGAGGGAGCAGTACTTC
d_call: .; cdr3_length: 18; v_call: TRBV4-3; j_call: TRBJ1-2; clone_size: .; cdr3_aa: CASSQEGPRRRLNYGYTF; cdr3_nt: TGCGCCAGCAGCCAAGAAGGGCCGCGTAGACGCCTTAACTATGGCTACACCTTC
d_call: .; cdr3_length: 13; v_call: TRBV27; j_call: TRBJ2-2; clone_size: .; cdr3_aa: CANPGGNTGELFF; cdr3_nt: TGTGCCAACCCCGGGGGTAACACCGGGGAGCTGTTTTTT
d_call: .; cdr3_length: 17; v_call: TRBV15; j_call: TRBJ2-2; clone_size: .; cdr3_aa: CATSRGGSGPNTGELFF; cdr3_nt: TGTGCCACCAGCAGAGGGGGGTCGGGCCCGAACACCGGGGAGCTGTTTTTT
d_call: .; cdr3_length: 15; v_call: TRBV5-1; j_call: TRBJ2-5; clone_size: .; cdr3_aa: CASSLLRWTQETQYF; cdr3_nt: TGCGCCAGCAGCTTGTTGCGGTGGACGCAAGAGACCCAGTACTTC
d_call: .; cdr3_length: 13; v_call: TRBV15; j_call: TRBJ1-2; clone_size: .; cdr3_aa: CATSRDINYGYTF; cdr3_nt: TGTGCCACCAGCAGAGACATTAACTATGGCTACACCTTC